This T cell receptor beta chain was recorded in a study of blood T cell repertoires in COVID-19. The data were produced by immunoSEQ multiplex PCR, yet TCRdb's version contains in-frame clones alone and is incomplete. The table has about 120,000 clones, around four fifths seen once. CDR1 SGDLS and CDR2 YYNGEE come from the germline V gene. V lost 0 bases, J lost 2 bases, and 13 bases lay in between. CDR3 size: 16 residues. The sample comprised peripheral blood. This TCR was sampled from a man aged 25-40 years with acute or convalescent COVID-19. The chain links TRBV9 to TRBJ2-3, with D perhaps TRBD1 (6 bases). DNA for the CDR3: TGTGCCAGCAGCGTAGCTGGACAGCAAGACACAGATACGCAGTATTTT. Translation gives CASSVAGQQDTDTQYF.